The 23 T cell receptor beta chains listed next were all sequenced from one sample in a study of blood T cell repertoires in COVID-19. Data came from immunoSEQ multiplex PCR; TCRdb stores just in-frame clones and leaves some out. The sample has approximately 98,000 clones; about 81% are singletons. Sequenced sample: peripheral blood. These receptors were collected from a man between 60 and 75 years old with acute or convalescent COVID-19.

This chain uses TRBV7-9 with TRBJ1-1, with D possibly TRBD1 on 5 matching bases. CDR1 SEHNR and CDR2 FQNEAQ come from the germline V gene (reference sequence). The CDR3 spans 14 residues. V was shortened by 8 bases and J by 1 base, with 14 bases between the two germline ends. The CDR3 is CASSSSGENTEAFF. The CDR3 nucleotides read TGTGCCAGCTCGTCATCGGGGGAGAACACTGAAGCTTTCTTT.

The V and J genes are TRBV5-1 and TRBJ2-2, with D possibly being TRBD1 (5 bases). In germline, CDR1 is SGHRS, CDR2 YFSETQ. The CDR3 is 17 residues long. Trimming removed 0 bases at V and 6 bases at J, with 18 bases between. CDR3 nucleotides: TGCGCCAGCAGCTTGGCCGCTGGGGCCGTGTTGGCCGGGGAGCTGTTTTTT. Translating gives CASSLAAGAVLAGELFF. The full variable domain, in which reference TRBV5-1 and TRBJ2-2 provide the parts outside the CDR3, is KAGVTQTPRYLIKTRGQQVTLSCSPISGHRSVSWYQQTPGQGLQFLFEYFSETQRNKGNFPGRFSGRQFSNSRSEMNVSTLELGDSALYLCASSLAAGAVLAGELFFGEGSRLTVL.

The chain recombines TRBV5-4 with TRBJ2-5, with unresolved D. The CDR3 consists of 12 residues. Trimming cost V 0 bases and J 6 bases, with 6 bases left between them. Germline assignment: CDR1 SGHNT and CDR2 YYREEE (reference sequence). CDR3 sequence: CASSLDSKTQYF. Here the CDR3 DNA reads TGTGCCAGCAGCTTGGATTCAAAGACCCAGTACTTC.

The V call is TRBV18, the J call TRBJ1-5; D uncertain. Germline CDR1 and CDR2: KGHSH and LQKENI. V shed 0 bases and J shed 6 bases, with 15 bases lying between them. The CDR3 spans 16 residues. CDR3 loop: CASSPPAGVEGQPQHF. CDR3 bases: TGTGCCAGCTCACCACCCGCCGGGGTGGAGGGTCAGCCCCAGCATTTT.

This chain uses TRBV19 with TRBJ2-1; 7 bases fit TRBD1. The CDR3 length is 15 residues. Germline V gives CDR1 LNHDA, CDR2 SQIVND (reference sequence). The junction had 11 bases not matched to a gene; V was cut back by 5 bases and J by 7 bases. The DNA of the CDR3 is TGTGCCAGTAGTGCGATGACTTCAGGGGGAAATGAGCAGTTCTTC. Protein product: CASSAMTSGGNEQFF.

The gene calls are TRBV11-3 and TRBJ2-7; 9 bases map to TRBD1. CDR1 is SGHNT, CDR2 YENEEA, per germline. The CDR3 has 15 residues. J lost 3 bases, V lost 5 bases, and 8 bases had no gene match. CDR3 bases: TGTGCCAGCAGCCCCTTAGGACAGGGGATCTACGAGCAGTACTTC. Protein: CASSPLGQGIYEQYF. Full variable domain (outside the CDR3, taken from reference TRBV11-3 and TRBJ2-7): EAGVVQSPRYKIIEKKQPVAFWCNPISGHNTLYWYLQNLGQGPELLIRYENEEAVDDSQLPKDRFSAERLKGVDSTLKIQPAELGDSAVYLCASSPLGQGIYEQYFGPGTRLTVT.

This clone came up a few times. The genes are TRBV5-1 and TRBJ1-1, with a tentative D call TRBD1 (5 bases). V was pared by 4 bases and J by 1 base, with 17 bases between. CDR3 length: 16 residues. From germline, CDR1 is SGHRS and CDR2 YFSETQ. The chain's CDR3 is CASSVSGSLGNTEAFF. The CDR3 DNA follows: TGCGCCAGCAGCGTATCAGGGTCCCTCGGGAACACTGAAGCTTTCTTT.

In this sample, this clone turned up a few times. CDR3 region: CASSAGTANEKLFF. The CDR3 DNA sequence: TGCGCCAGCAGTGCCGGGACAGCTAATGAAAAACTGTTTTTT. This chain links TRBV10-1 with TRBJ1-4; 7 nucleotides agree with TRBD1. This CDR3 has 14 amino acids. V lost 4 bases to trimming and J lost 3 bases; unmatched junction nucleotides: 2. In germline, CDR1 is WNHNN, CDR2 SYGVQD (reference sequence).

The V call is TRBV19, the J call TRBJ2-1; 10 nucleotides line up with TRBD2. J lost 8 bases, V lost 3 bases, and 4 bases had no gene match. This CDR3 region has 14 residues. Per germline, CDR1 LNHDA and CDR2 SQIVND (reference sequence). CDR3 sequence (DNA): TGTGCCAGTAGTATGGCTAGCGGGAGTCATGAGCAGTTCTTC. Translated, it gives CASSMASGSHEQFF. The complete variable domain, with remaining parts taken from reference TRBV19 and TRBJ2-1, reads DGGITQSPKYLFRKEGQNVTLSCEQNLNHDAMYWYRQDPGQGLRLIYYSQIVNDFQKGDIAEGYSVSREKKESFPLTVTSAQKNPTAFYLCASSMASGSHEQFFGPGTRLTVL.

This clone was detected only a few times. The chain is built from TRBV28 and TRBJ1-1, with TRBD1 matching 7 bases. Looked up from germline, CDR1 is MDHEN and CDR2 is SYDVKM. The V gene end was trimmed by 2 bases and the J gene end by 5 bases; junction bases not matched to a gene: 8. This CDR3 has 15 amino acids. Here the CDR3 DNA reads TGTGCCAGCAGTTTAGACGGAGGGGGCTGGACTGAAGCTTTCTTT. Protein: CASSLDGGGWTEAFF.

The CDR3 sequence: CASSSAGTGVRNQPQHF. CDR3 nucleotides: TGTGCCAGTAGTTCTGCCGGGACAGGGGTTCGCAATCAGCCCCAGCATTTT. V usage is TRBV19 and J usage is TRBJ1-5; 10 nucleotides agree with TRBD1. The CDR3 has 17 amino acids. Germline V CDR1 and CDR2: LNHDA, SQIVND (reference sequence). V was pared by 5 bases and J by 2 bases, with 9 bases of the junction left unmatched.

This clone was observed many times. The V gene is TRBV6-2 or TRBV6-3, the J gene TRBJ2-7; TRBD2 agrees at 8 bases. Germline lookup yields CDR1 MNHEY and CDR2 SVGEGT. The CDR3 is made up of 14 amino acids. The junction had 3 bases not matched to a gene; V was cut back by 5 bases and J by 0 bases. The CDR3 DNA reads as TGTGCCAGCAGTCGAGCGGGAGTCTCCTACGAGCAGTACGTC. Its translation is CASSRAGVSYEQYV.

This clone was picked up a small number of times. The V and J genes are TRBV4-3 and TRBJ1-2, with D possibly TRBD1 on 5 matching bases. V dropped 1 base and J dropped 2 bases, with 8 bases sitting between them. Per the germline V gene, CDR1 is LGHNA and CDR2 is YSLEER. This CDR3 has 14 amino acids. In nucleotides, the CDR3 is TGCGCCAGCAGCCAAGCCTCAGGGAACTATGGCTACACCTTC. It encodes CASSQASGNYGYTF.

Only one count was recorded for this clone. This chain uses TRBV30 with TRBJ2-2, with TRBD2 matching 7 bases. The CDR3 totals 15 residues. Germline-derived CDR1 and CDR2 are GTSNPN and SVGIG (reference sequence). In DNA form, the CDR3 reads TGTGCTGGGAGGGGAGGGTCCCGGGGCACCGGGGAGCTGTTTTTT. Translation gives CAGRGGSRGTGELFF.

This sequence joins TRBV5-4 and TRBJ2-3; perhaps TRBD2 as D (5 bases). This CDR3 is 13 amino acids long. The germline CDR1 and CDR2 sequences are SGHNT and YYREEE (reference sequence). Trimming removed 1 base at V and 4 bases at J, with 7 bases between. DNA of the CDR3: TGTGCCAGCAGCTTGAGCGGCTCAGATACGCAGTATTTT. Its protein product is CASSLSGSDTQYF.

V and J are TRBV21-1 and TRBJ2-7; TRBD2 is the table's D call and was not checked against the DNA. TRBV21-1 is a pseudogene. The CDR3 contains 15 residues. In DNA, the CDR3 is TGTGCCAGCAGCAAAGTGGAGCGGGAGGAATACGAGCAGTACGTC. Translated: CASSKVEREEYEQYV.

The V gene is TRBV19, the J gene TRBJ2-2; weak D call: TRBD1 (5 bases). CDR1 and CDR2 from the germline V gene are LNHDA and SQIVND (reference sequence). This CDR3 is 15 amino acids long. V was shortened by 10 bases and J by 5 bases, with 20 bases between the two germline ends. The CDR3 DNA is TGTGCCACCCAAGCCCGGACACCCCTTACCGGGGAGCTGTTTTTT. Protein: CATQARTPLTGELFF.

This clone has only a few counts. This sequence joins TRBV14 and TRBJ2-2; TRBD2 agrees at 9 bases. The CDR3 spans 18 residues. V trimming: 3 bases; J trimming: 4 bases; junction bases outside the gene matches: 12. The germline V gene has CDR1 SGHDN and CDR2 FVKESK. This CDR3 reads CASSHEVGGGASTGELFF. Written as DNA, the CDR3 is TGTGCCAGCAGCCATGAAGTAGGCGGGGGGGCGAGCACCGGGGAGCTGTTTTTT.

The rearrangement uses TRBV11-3 and TRBJ2-1, with 12 bases matching TRBD2. The CDR3 has 16 residues. CDR1 and CDR2 (germline): SGHNT, YENEEA. V lost 4 bases to trimming and J lost 7 bases; unmatched junction nucleotides: 8. The CDR3 nucleotides read TGTGCCAGCAGCTCCTCCGGGACTAGCGGGTGGAATGAGCAGTTCTTC. Protein product: CASSSSGTSGWNEQFF.

The chain uses TRBV3-1 (or the pseudogene TRBV3-2) and TRBJ1-1; 9 nucleotides match TRBD1. J gave up 1 base and V 2 bases, and 2 bases lay outside the gene matches. The CDR3 is 15 amino acids. Per the germline V gene, CDR1 is LGHDT and CDR2 is YNNKEL (reference sequence). This CDR3 is CASSQPGQGNTEAFF. The DNA for the CDR3 is TGTGCCAGCAGCCAACCGGGACAGGGGAACACTGAAGCTTTCTTT.

The chain recombines TRBV15 with TRBJ1-2; D uncertain. This CDR3 contains 14 residues. CDR1 LNHNV and CDR2 YYDKDF come from the germline V gene (reference sequence). Trimming stripped 0 bases from V and 4 bases from J, with 9 bases between. The CDR3 nucleotides read TGTGCCACCAGCAGAGATAGTGCGGCCTATGGCTACACCTTC. It specifies CATSRDSAAYGYTF.

The chain combines TRBV28 with TRBJ2-7; 10 bases line up with TRBD2. After removal of 5 bases from V and 4 bases from J, the junction contained 11 bases not matched to a gene. Germline V gene data show CDR1 as MDHEN and CDR2 as SYDVKM. The CDR3 has 16 residues. The CDR3: CASSRMASGSRYEQYV. The CDR3 DNA reads TGTGCCAGCAGTAGGATGGCTAGCGGGAGTCGTTACGAGCAGTACGTC.

The chain joins TRBV5-5 to TRBJ1-5, with 7 bases fitting TRBD1. The CDR3 length is 14 residues. J lost 6 bases, V lost 4 bases, and 7 bases had no gene match. CDR1 and CDR2 from the germline V gene are SGHKS and YYEKEE (reference sequence). CDR3 loop: CASSLEGALQPQHF. For the CDR3, the DNA is TGTGCCAGCAGCCTGGAGGGGGCCCTTCAGCCCCAGCATTTT.